The 14 T cell receptor beta chains below come from one sample, sequenced in a study of human T cells and chemical hapten exposure. Time point specified: healthy volunteer bleed at 2 weeks. The starting material, unfractionated whole blood, was used for total RNA extraction. TCRdb called the RACE reads again in MiXCR, with one record for every CDR3 protein. The sample lists some 45,000 distinct CDR3 sequences; roughly 4.5% were seen once. Sequencing was performed on whole blood. The receptor set was obtained from a human donor in good health. Some clones in this sample may be carry-over from other donors' samples.

This clonotype came up many times. This chain joins TRBV29-1 and TRBJ2-1, with D hard to call. Germline-derived CDR1 and CDR2 are SQVTM and ANQGSEA. Trimming stripped 6 bases from V and 0 bases from J, with 6 bases between. The CDR3 is 12 amino acids. The DNA of the CDR3 is TGCAGCGTGACCTCCTCCTACAATGAGCAGTTCTTC. Its translation is CSVTSSYNEQFF.

This clonotype occurred many times. V gene TRBV4-1 combines with J gene TRBJ1-4; D ambiguous. The CDR3 extends over 13 amino acids. Germline assignment: CDR1 MGHRA and CDR2 YSYEKL. V lost 8 bases and J lost 7, with 14 bases in between. The CDR3, as DNA: TGCGCCAGCGCAGCGGGGTTGACTGAAAAACTGTTTTTT. Protein sequence: CASAAGLTEKLFF.

This clonotype occurred many times. V and J are TRBV27 and TRBJ2-5; 8 nucleotides match TRBD1. The CDR3 has 13 residues. With 6 bases clipped from V and 3 bases from J, the junction kept 3 bases outside the gene matches. Germline V gives CDR1 MNHEY, CDR2 SMNVEV (reference sequence). Here the CDR3 reads CASRRTGKETQYF. The CDR3 DNA reads TGTGCCAGCAGGAGGACAGGGAAAGAGACCCAGTACTTC.

V gene TRBV12-3 or TRBV12-4 combines with J gene TRBJ2-7; D is perhaps TRBD1 (5 bases). Between the trimmed V and J ends, which lost 3 bases and 4 bases, there was a span of 10 bases. The CDR3 has 13 residues. The CDR3 here is CASSFGRAYEQYF. DNA of the CDR3: TGTGCCAGCAGTTTCGGCAGGGCGTACGAGCAGTACTTC.

In its sample, this clonotype was seen many times. This rearrangement joins TRBV5-4 to TRBJ1-1; D is ambiguous. CDR1 is SGHNT, CDR2 YYREEE, per germline (reference sequence). The CDR3 is 12 amino acids. Trimming removed 1 base from V and 6 bases from J, with 7 bases in between. The CDR3 region has the DNA TGTGCCAGCAGCTTGAGGCCGGCTGAAGCTTTCTTT. Its translation is CASSLRPAEAFF.

This clonotype was found a few times. This chain joins TRBV5-1 and TRBJ2-6; D gene uncertain. Germline CDR1 and CDR2: SGHRS and YFSETQ. V lost 1 base, J lost 3 bases, and 11 bases lay in between. The CDR3 has 16 residues. In DNA, the CDR3 is TGCGCCAGCAGCTTGTCTGGGCAGGTTGGGGCCAACGTCCTGACTTTC. This codes for CASSLSGQVGANVLTF.

Comment on this clonotype: It may be a read error: a sequence one base away is much more abundant. The chain carries TRBV5-1 and TRBJ1-4; 8 bases line up with TRBD1. This CDR3 has 17 residues. V lost 3 bases to trimming and J lost 10 bases; unmatched junction nucleotides: 17. Germline V gene lookup returns CDR1 SGHRS and CDR2 YFSETQ. The chain's CDR3 is CASSSSNITGGGGKLFF. The CDR3 region has the DNA TGCGCCAGCAGCTCCTCCAACATTACAGGGGGGGGCGGAAAACTGTTTTTT.

This clonotype showed up many times. This chain connects TRBV15 to TRBJ2-7; possibly TRBD2 for D (6 bases). CDR3 length equals 15 residues. V was clipped by 4 bases and J by 3 bases, with 16 bases between them. Germline V CDR1 and CDR2: LNHNV, YYDKDF (reference sequence). The CDR3 here is CATSTWGTSNYEQYF. Written as DNA, the CDR3 is TGTGCCACCAGCACGTGGGGTACTAGCAACTACGAGCAGTACTTC.

This clonotype has only a few counts. The chain carries TRBV20-1 and TRBJ1-5; D is ambiguous. CDR1 and CDR2 (germline): DFQATT, SNEGSKA (reference sequence). Trimming removed 4 bases from V and 1 base from J, with 14 bases in between. CDR3 length: 15 residues. The CDR3 nucleotides read TGCAGTGCTACAAATCCGGCAATGAGCAATCAGCCCCAGCATTTT. It specifies CSATNPAMSNQPQHF.

This clonotype appeared many times. This chain connects TRBV6-5 to TRBJ1-1, with a possible D match to TRBD1 (5 bases). V was cut by 10 bases and J by 0 bases, with 15 bases left in between. This CDR3 region has 14 residues. In germline, CDR1 is MNHEY, CDR2 SVGAGI. The CDR3 bases are TGTGCCACCTCAAATGGAGGGGTGAACACTGAAGCTTTCTTT. Amino acid sequence: CATSNGGVNTEAFF.

This clonotype was seen many times. The V call is TRBV14, the J call TRBJ1-1; tentatively, D is TRBD1 (5 bases). Germline lookup yields CDR1 SGHDN and CDR2 FVKESK. This CDR3 spans 14 amino acids. V was shortened by 3 bases and J by 4 bases, with 12 bases between the two germline ends. This chain's CDR3 is CASSQVPGGTEAFF. In nucleotides, the CDR3 is TGTGCCAGCAGCCAGGTCCCTGGGGGCACTGAAGCTTTCTTT.

This clonotype was picked up many times. This chain connects TRBV6-1 to TRBJ1-5; a weak D match, TRBD1 (5 bases). V was cut by 7 bases and J by 1 base, with 14 bases left in between. CDR3 length equals 15 residues. CDR1 is MNHNS, CDR2 SASEGT, per germline. The DNA of the CDR3 is TGTGCCAGCACCTCGGGGAGGGGAAGCAATCAGCCCCAGCATTTT. Encoded protein: CASTSGRGSNQPQHF.

The table lists this clonotype with many counts. V is TRBV29-1 and J is TRBJ2-7; a possible D gene is TRBD1 (7 bases). CDR1 is SQVTM and CDR2 is ANQGSEA in the germline V gene. With 4 bases removed from V and 6 bases from J, the gap between germline ends came to 16 bases. The CDR3 is 13 amino acids. The CDR3 DNA follows: TGCAGCGTTGTTAGGTCTCAGGGGGGCGAGCAGTACTTC. This translates into CSVVRSQGGEQYF.

This clonotype was picked up many times. The chain combines TRBV6-5 with TRBJ2-7, with TRBD1 matching over 8 bases. The J segment lost 1 base and the V segment lost 6 bases, leaving 8 bases of the junction unmatched. In germline, CDR1 is MNHEY, CDR2 SVGAGI. The CDR3 loop spans 15 amino acids. The CDR3 loop is CASSKQGVPSYEQYF. The CDR3 region has the DNA TGTGCCAGCAGCAAACAGGGGGTACCTTCCTACGAGCAGTACTTC.